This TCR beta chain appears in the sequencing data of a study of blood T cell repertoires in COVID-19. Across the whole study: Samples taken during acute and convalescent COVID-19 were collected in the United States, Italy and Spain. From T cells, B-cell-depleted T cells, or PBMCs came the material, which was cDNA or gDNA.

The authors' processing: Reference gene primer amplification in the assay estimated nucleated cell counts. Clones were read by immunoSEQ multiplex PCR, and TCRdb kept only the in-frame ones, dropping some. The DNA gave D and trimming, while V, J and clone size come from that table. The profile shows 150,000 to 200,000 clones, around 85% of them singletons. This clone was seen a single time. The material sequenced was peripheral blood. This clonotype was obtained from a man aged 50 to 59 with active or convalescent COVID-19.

CDR3 DNA sequence: TGTGCCAGCAGCTTCGGGACAGGGATGGATGGGGCCAACGTCCTGACTTTC. Translating gives CASSFGTGMDGANVLTF. This sequence joins TRBV5-4 and TRBJ2-6; 9 nucleotides line up with TRBD1. V lost 2 bases, J lost 3 bases, and 6 bases stayed unmatched. Germline V gives CDR1 SGHNT, CDR2 YYREEE (reference sequence). This CDR3 is 17 amino acids long.